What follows are 27 T cell receptor beta chains derived from one specimen sequenced in a study of blood T cell repertoires in COVID-19. Some clones are missing from TCRdb's copy, which holds only in-frame ones; the method was immunoSEQ multiplex PCR. The sample has 300,000 to 350,000 clones, approximately 83% seen once; the top ten hold 2.2%. Source material: PBMCs or T cells enriched from blood (not recorded which). The receptors were sampled from a young man who had recovered from COVID-19.

The chain joins TRBV7-9 to TRBJ1-1; TRBD1 is a possible D gene (5 bases). The CDR3 is 16 amino acids. Germline V lookup: CDR1 SEHNR, CDR2 FQNEAQ (reference sequence). Between the trimmed V and J ends, which lost 2 bases and 5 bases, there was a span of 18 bases. CDR3 in DNA: TGTGCCAGCAGCTTACCCCTCGTGGGGGGGGGAACTGAAGCTTTCTTT. As protein: CASSLPLVGGGTEAFF. The whole variable domain, remainder taken from reference TRBV7-9 and TRBJ1-1, is DTGVSQNPRHKITKRGQNVTFRCDPISEHNRLYWYRQTLGQGPEFLTYFQNEAQLEKSRLLSDRFSAERPKGSFSTLEIQRTEQGDSAMYLCASSLPLVGGGTEAFFGQGTRLTVV.

The chain uses TRBV7-2 and TRBJ2-5; 11 bases map to TRBD2. The CDR3 extends over 15 amino acids. Trimming removed 5 bases from V and 5 bases from J; junction bases left unmatched: 7. In germline, CDR1 is SGHTA, CDR2 FQGNSA. The CDR3 is CASSTIAGGQETQYF. As DNA, the CDR3 is TGTGCCAGCAGCACCATAGCGGGGGGGCAGGAGACCCAGTACTTC.

The chain couples TRBV19 to TRBJ1-2; the match to TRBD1 covers 8 bases. J was trimmed by 3 bases and V by 3 bases; bases with no gene match: 9. Germline lookup yields CDR1 LNHDA and CDR2 SQIVND (reference sequence). The CDR3 is made up of 16 amino acids. The CDR3 bases are TGTGCCAGTAGTATTAAACACGGGACAGGACACTATGGCTACACCTTC. Translated, it gives CASSIKHGTGHYGYTF. Using reference TRBV19 and TRBJ1-2 for the parts outside the CDR3, the full variable domain is DGGITQSPKYLFRKEGQNVTLSCEQNLNHDAMYWYRQDPGQGLRLIYYSQIVNDFQKGDIAEGYSVSREKKESFPLTVTSAQKNPTAFYLCASSIKHGTGHYGYTFGSGTRLTVV.

The V gene is TRBV9, the J gene TRBJ1-1; the match to TRBD1 covers 11 bases. Germline V lookup: CDR1 SGDLS, CDR2 YYNGEE. V lost 4 bases and J lost 5; bases outside the gene matches: 10. This CDR3 is 16 amino acids long. The CDR3 nucleotides read TGTGCCAGCAGCTTTAACCCCGGGACAGGGGGAACTGAAGCTTTCTTT. Its protein is CASSFNPGTGGTEAFF.

The V call is TRBV5-1, the J call TRBJ1-1; D not resolved. The CDR3 runs 12 residues. V was shortened by 0 bases and J by 5 bases, with 5 bases between the two germline ends. Per the germline V gene, CDR1 is SGHRS and CDR2 is YFSETQ. The CDR3 loop is CASSLARTEAFF. The CDR3 DNA reads as TGCGCCAGCAGCTTGGCTCGGACTGAAGCTTTCTTT.

The chain carries TRBV18 and TRBJ2-7; 13 nucleotides line up with TRBD2. The CDR3 covers 15 residues. Germline V gives CDR1 KGHSH, CDR2 LQKENI. V shed 6 bases, J shed 6 bases, and the junction held 8 bases outside the gene matches. CDR3: CASSDTSGGAREQYF. CDR3 in DNA: TGTGCCAGCTCGGATACTAGCGGGGGGGCACGCGAGCAGTACTTC.

This clone showed up just a few times. This chain links TRBV5-8 with TRBJ2-5; no clear D gene. This CDR3 is 13 amino acids long. Trimming took 4 bases from V and 2 from J, leaving 9 bases between them. In germline, CDR1 is SGHTS, CDR2 YDEGEE. CDR3 sequence: CASSRKTQETQYF. CDR3 in DNA: TGTGCCAGCAGCCGTAAGACTCAAGAGACCCAGTACTTC.

The CDR3 DNA reads TGTGCCAGCAGCTTGCGGGGTGAAGCTTTCTTT. It codes for CASSLRGEAFF. The gene calls are TRBV5-4 and TRBJ1-1; D is unclear. The CDR3 loop spans 11 amino acids. Germline values: CDR1 SGHNT, CDR2 YYREEE (reference sequence). Trimming removed 1 base from V and 7 bases from J, with 5 bases in between.

The chain links TRBV27 to TRBJ2-1, with 8 bases matching TRBD2. Germline V CDR1 and CDR2: MNHEY, SMNVEV (reference sequence). The V segment lost 8 bases and the J segment 4 bases; nucleotides outside the gene matches: 13. The CDR3 has 16 amino acids. CDR3 DNA: TGTGCCAGCTCCCCCCGGGCGGGGGGATATTACAATGAGCAGTTCTTC. It codes for CASSPRAGGYYNEQFF.

The chain links TRBV11-2 to TRBJ1-6; the match to TRBD1 covers 7 bases. Germline loops: CDR1 SGHAT, CDR2 FQNNGV. Trimming removed 4 bases from V and 7 bases from J; junction bases left unmatched: 7. The CDR3 consists of 15 residues. The CDR3 DNA reads TGTGCCAGCAGCTCACTGACAGGGTTGAATTCACCCCTCCACTTT. This sequence encodes CASSSLTGLNSPLHF.

The rearrangement joins TRBV7-8 to TRBJ1-2; 11 positions agree with TRBD1. CDR3 length equals 15 residues. Germline V gene data show CDR1 as SGHVS and CDR2 as FQNEAQ. The V segment lost 5 bases and the J segment 5 bases; nucleotides outside the gene matches: 7. The CDR3 DNA reads as TGTGCCAGCAGCCCGAGGACAGGGGGCAGTTATGGCTACACCTTC. The encoded protein is CASSPRTGGSYGYTF.

DNA of the CDR3: TGTGCCAGCAGCTCGGGAGAGACCCAGTACTTC. Protein: CASSSGETQYF. This chain connects TRBV7-9 to TRBJ2-5; D remains unclear. Trimming took off 4 bases at V and 4 bases at J, with 4 bases between the two ends. The CDR3 has 11 amino acids. In germline, CDR1 is SEHNR, CDR2 FQNEAQ (reference sequence).

The rearrangement uses TRBV7-2 and TRBJ2-1; TRBD2 is a possible D gene (6 bases). CDR1 and CDR2 from the germline V gene are SGHTA and FQGNSA. The germline V and J ends were trimmed by 1 base and 2 bases, with 9 bases remaining between them. The CDR3 is 15 residues long. The DNA for the CDR3 is TGTGCCAGCAGCTTAGACGCGGGACCCTACAATGAGCAGTTCTTC. It yields the protein CASSLDAGPYNEQFF.

This rearrangement joins TRBV30 to TRBJ2-1; D might be TRBD2 (6 bases). The ends were cut back, 2 bases at V and 6 bases at J, with 11 bases in the middle. Germline CDR1 is GTSNPN and CDR2 is SVGIG (reference sequence). The CDR3 has 13 residues. This CDR3 reads CAWSTLAGNEQFF. DNA of the CDR3: TGTGCCTGGAGTACACTAGCCGGCAATGAGCAGTTCTTC.

This sequence joins TRBV5-6 and TRBJ1-5; the match to TRBD1 covers 9 bases. The length of the CDR3 is 14 residues. V was pared by 2 bases and J by 6 bases, with 3 bases of the junction left unmatched. Germline CDR1 reads SGHDT; CDR2 reads YYEEEE. The CDR3 DNA reads as TGTGCCAGCAGCTTCGGGACAGGGAGTCAGCCCCAGCATTTT. As protein: CASSFGTGSQPQHF.

The chain has TRBV6-5 and TRBJ2-3; TRBD2 matches 7 bases. Germline V CDR1 and CDR2: MNHEY, SVGAGI. The CDR3 spans 15 residues. V shed 7 bases and J 2 bases; nucleotides not matched to a gene: 9. In nucleotides, the CDR3 is TGTGCCAGCACCCTCACCGGGACTAACACAGATACGCAGTATTTT. This encodes CASTLTGTNTDTQYF.

The rearrangement joins TRBV12-5 to TRBJ1-2, with 10 bases lining up with TRBD1. After removal of 3 bases from V and 4 bases from J, the junction contained 5 bases not matched to a gene. Germline CDR1 LGHNT, CDR2 FRNRAP. The length of the CDR3 is 15 residues. This CDR3 reads CASGFGQGGRYGYTF. In nucleotides, the CDR3 is TGTGCTAGTGGTTTCGGACAGGGGGGACGCTATGGCTACACCTTC. The full variable domain, its missing parts supplied by reference TRBV12-5 and TRBJ1-2, is DARVTQTPRHKVTEMGQEVTMRCQPILGHNTVFWYRQTMMQGLELLAYFRNRAPLDDSGMPKDRFSAEMPDATLATLKIQPSEPRDSAVYFCASGFGQGGRYGYTFGSGTRLTVV.

The CDR3: CARSSLTDPYEQYF. The DNA of the CDR3 is TGTGCCAGAAGCTCACTGACAGATCCCTACGAGCAGTACTTC. The rearrangement joins TRBV5-3 to TRBJ2-7, with D possibly matching TRBD1 (5 bases). TRBV5-3 is known as an ORF, though its function is uncertain. The CDR3 covers 14 residues. Trimming stripped 3 bases from V and 2 bases from J, with 12 bases between.

The rearrangement joins TRBV4-2 to TRBJ1-1, with 8 bases fitting TRBD1. CDR1 LGHNA and CDR2 YNFKEQ come from the germline V gene. V was pared by 6 bases and J by 4 bases, with 4 bases of the junction left unmatched. CDR3 length: 13 amino acids. The CDR3 sequence is CASRSGQGTEAFF. The CDR3 region has the DNA TGTGCCAGCAGATCCGGACAGGGCACTGAAGCTTTCTTT.

The chain has TRBV5-1 and TRBJ1-2; weak D call: TRBD1 (6 bases). Germline CDR1 SGHRS, CDR2 YFSETQ. This CDR3 has 16 residues. The germline V and J ends were trimmed by 0 bases and 7 bases, with 19 bases remaining between them. This chain's CDR3 is CASSLVGRGLDGGYTF. The CDR3 coding sequence is TGCGCCAGCAGCTTGGTTGGCAGGGGATTGGATGGTGGCTACACCTTC.

The chain is built from TRBV29-1 and TRBJ1-1; D gene ambiguous. Germline CDR1 and CDR2: SQVTM and ANQGSEA. This CDR3 contains 13 residues. Trimming cost V 5 bases and J 1 base, with 11 bases left between them. For the CDR3, the DNA is TGCAGCGTTACCACTCGTTCGAACACTGAAGCTTTCTTT. Amino acid sequence: CSVTTRSNTEAFF.

This chain connects TRBV19 to TRBJ2-2, with 7 bases that match TRBD2. V lost 7 bases, J lost 4 bases, and 9 bases stayed unmatched. The CDR3 sequence is 15 residues long. The V gene's germline CDR1 is LNHDA and CDR2 SQIVND (reference sequence). This CDR3 is CASTWSGGSTGELFF. The CDR3 coding sequence is TGTGCCAGTACCTGGTCGGGGGGATCCACCGGGGAGCTGTTTTTT.

The chain employs TRBV25-1 and TRBJ1-1; 8 nucleotides agree with TRBD1. From germline, CDR1 is MGHDK and CDR2 SYGVNS. J was trimmed by 0 bases and V by 11 bases; bases with no gene match: 8. The CDR3 has 14 residues. Here the CDR3 DNA reads TGTGCCTCCGGGGCAGGGGGCATGAACACTGAAGCTTTCTTT. This gives the protein CASGAGGMNTEAFF.

This clone was found once. V and J are TRBV30 and TRBJ1-6, with D maybe TRBD1 (5 bases). Germline lookup yields CDR1 GTSNPN and CDR2 SVGIG (reference sequence). The V end was cut by 3 bases, the J end by 7 bases, with 16 bases between. CDR3 length: 15 residues. In nucleotides, the CDR3 is TGTGCCTGGAGCAAAGGGACTATGGGGAATTCACCCCTCCACTTT. As protein: CAWSKGTMGNSPLHF.

This chain joins TRBV7-2 and TRBJ1-2; 9 nucleotides line up with TRBD1. The CDR3 length is 15 residues. With 5 bases clipped from V and 4 bases from J, the junction kept 8 bases outside the gene matches. CDR1 is SGHTA, CDR2 FQGNSA, per germline. CDR3 nucleotide sequence: TGTGCCAGCAGCCAGGGACAGGGTTCCCTCTATGGCTACACCTTC. As protein: CASSQGQGSLYGYTF. The complete variable domain, with remaining parts taken from reference TRBV7-2 and TRBJ1-2, reads GAGVSQSPSNKVTEKGKDVELRCDPISGHTALYWYRQSLGQGLEFLIYFQGNSAPDKSGLPSDRFSAERTGGSVSTLTIQRTQQEDSAVYLCASSQGQGSLYGYTFGSGTRLTVV.

This clone appeared a single time. The chain couples TRBV20-1 to TRBJ1-2; TRBD1 agrees at 7 bases. The CDR3 contains 11 residues. The V gene's germline CDR1 is DFQATT and CDR2 SNEGSKA (reference sequence). The V segment lost 6 bases and the J segment 8 bases; nucleotides outside the gene matches: 6. The CDR3: CSAEYRGGYTF. The DNA for the CDR3 is TGCAGTGCCGAATACAGGGGAGGCTACACCTTC.

The chain couples TRBV7-3 to TRBJ2-5; D possibly corresponds to TRBD1 (5 bases). Germline CDR1 SGHTA, CDR2 FQGTGA. The V gene lost 3 bases and the J gene lost 4 bases, with 15 bases spanning the gap. This CDR3 has 15 amino acids. In nucleotides, the CDR3 is TGTGCCAGCAGCTTGGACACGGGCTTGGGAGAGACCCAGTACTTC. This codes for CASSLDTGLGETQYF.